This TCR beta chain derives from a study of T-cell memory formation after mild COVID-19. Whole-study context: TCR clusters showed largely donor specificity.

Ten or more counts support this clonotype. No antigen is known for it. TCRdb reanalysed the 5' RACE reads using MiXCR and keeps one entry per CDR3 protein. The sample holds hundreds of thousands of distinct CDR3 sequences, roughly a fifth seen once. Study results and caveats: The pre-infection memory compartment contained some responding clones, suggesting cross-reactive memory joined. There was a balanced CD4/CD8 profile in clones contracting day 15 to 85, and later expanders leaned CD4+. Largely, contracting CD4+ clones fell within CM and EM, and contracting CD8+ clones within EMRA.

The receptor's source is an adult woman who had mild COVID-19 (a few samples of this study predate the infection). Cell type and time point are not known. The sequencing sample was made of PBMCs or a T cell subset sorted from them (not recorded which).

CDR3 in amino acids: CASSQDLLAGARPEQYF. The CDR3 nucleotides are TGTGCCAGCAGCCAAGACCTGCTGGCGGGAGCTAGGCCCGAGCAGTACTTC. V gene TRBV14 combines with J gene TRBJ2-7; 7 bases align to TRBD2. Germline loops: CDR1 SGHDN, CDR2 FVKESK. The CDR3 has 17 residues. With V trimmed by 0 bases and J by 6 bases, 14 bases remained unmatched. Full variable domain (outside the CDR3, taken from reference TRBV14 and TRBJ2-7): EAGVTQFPSHSVIEKGQTVTLRCDPISGHDNLYWYRRVMGKEIKFLLHFVKESKQDESGMPNNRFLAERTGGTYSTLKVQPAELEDSGVYFCASSQDLLAGARPEQYFGPGTRLTVT.